The TCR beta chain described here comes from a study of blood T cell repertoires in COVID-19. Study as a whole: Samples of COVID-19 (acute and convalescent) were obtained from the United States, Italy and Spain. From T cells, B-cell-depleted T cells, or PBMCs came the material, which was cDNA or gDNA.

The CDR3 spans 14 residues. Germline V lookup: CDR1 SNHLY, CDR2 FYNNEI. Trimming shortened V by 8 bases and J by 7 bases, and 17 bases separated the two germline ends. In the study's own analysis: The authors estimated nucleated cell counts from reference gene primer amplification. The protocol was immunoSEQ multiplex PCR, while the TCRdb copy is restricted to in-frame clones and leaves out a portion. The V and J calls and clone size come from that table; D and trimming were worked out from the DNA. The table records 75,000 to 90,000 clones, roughly 83% of them present only once. Sequenced: peripheral blood. This receptor was obtained from a human donor in a cohort sampled during active COVID-19. This rearrangement joins TRBV2 to TRBJ2-2, with D maybe TRBD1 (6 bases). CDR3 sequence (DNA): TGTGCCAGCTCTAGGGACATGTACATCGGGGAGCTGTTTTTT. Residues: CASSRDMYIGELFF. Based on the CDR3 plus reference TRBV2 and TRBJ2-2, the full variable domain is EPEVTQTPSHQVTQMGQEVILRCVPISNHLYFYWYRQILGQKVEFLVSFYNNEISEKSEIFDDQFSVERPDGSNFTLKIRSTKLEDSAMYFCASSRDMYIGELFFGEGSRLTVL.